The present T cell receptor beta chain was sequenced within a study of CD8 T cells in Susac syndrome. Study-level background: Treatment status at blood draw for the Susac syndrome patients was therapy-naive, corticosteroids, or intravenous immunoglobulin alone.

Reverse transcription of 0.5 to 1 ug RNA was carried out with random hexamers. TCRdb re-called the immunoSEQ multiplex PCR reads through MiXCR, storing one row per CDR3 protein. The data show tens of thousands of distinct CDR3 sequences, 90% to 97% seen once. Trimming removed 1 base at V and 7 bases at J, with 20 bases between. The germline gives CDR1 LGHNT, CDR2 FRNRAP. The CDR3 totals 16 residues. This clonotype was recorded once. This sequence joins TRBV12-5 and TRBJ2-7; D gene uncertain. The TCR was taken from a human donor with Susac syndrome. The sample consisted of CD8+ T cells from PBMCs. The CDR3 DNA sequence: TGTGCTAGTGGTTTGGGGCCCACTTTCGGGTTGAGTGAGCAGTACTTC. It translates to CASGLGPTFGLSEQYF.